This T cell receptor beta chain derives from a study of early T cells in non-severe SARS-CoV-2 infection. Study summary: Sequencing of unsorted whole blood was done on bulk RNA, leaving chains unpaired.

The study, taken as a whole, reports: The VDJdb matching leaned toward anti-spike CD8 responses and overlooked private and CD4 specificities.

TCRdb independently ran MiXCR on the 5' RACE reads; one entry per CDR3 protein. The sample consists of about 60,000 distinct CDR3 sequences, around 5.6% of them appearing once. CDR3 length equals 18 residues. With 2 bases removed from V and 1 base from J, the gap between germline ends came to 20 bases. Germline assignment: CDR1 LGHDT and CDR2 YNNKEL (reference sequence). This clonotype was observed a handful of times. Antigen unknown. Sequenced material: whole blood. V gene TRBV3-1 combines with J gene TRBJ1-1; D may be TRBD1 (6 bases). The source is an adult who was a healthcare worker with PCR-confirmed SARS-CoV-2 infection or an uninfected control (not recorded which). CDR3 protein: CASSQNAGLGQQNTEAFF. The CDR3 DNA is TGTGCCAGCAGCCAAAATGCGGGATTAGGACAGCAGAACACTGAAGCTTTCTTT.